These 6 T cell receptor beta chains originate from one sample sequenced in a study of blood T cell repertoires in COVID-19. Some clones are missing from TCRdb's copy, which holds only in-frame ones; the method was immunoSEQ multiplex PCR. There are under 300,000 clones in the sample; approximately 86% occur only once, and under 9% lies in the top ten. Sequenced sample: peripheral blood. Receptor source: a woman aged 65 to 85 with active or convalescent COVID-19.

The V and J genes are TRBV18 and TRBJ2-5; 8 bases agree with TRBD1. V lost 2 bases and J lost 4; bases outside the gene matches: 12. The CDR3 loop spans 17 amino acids. Germline V gene sequence: CDR1 KGHSH, CDR2 LQKENI. For the CDR3, the DNA is TGTGCCAGCTCACCAGATCGGACAGGGAGGTTTGGAGAGACCCAGTACTTC. Amino acids: CASSPDRTGRFGETQYF.

V usage is TRBV2 and J usage is TRBJ2-1; the D is unclear. Germline CDR1 is SNHLY and CDR2 is FYNNEI. This CDR3 has 15 amino acids. Trimming stripped 7 bases from V and 0 bases from J, with 13 bases between. CDR3 in amino acids: CASTQAKSSYNEQFF. CDR3 DNA sequence: TGTGCCAGCACCCAAGCCAAAAGCTCCTACAATGAGCAGTTCTTC.

The V gene is TRBV27, the J gene TRBJ2-1, with D tentatively TRBD2 (5 bases). V lost 5 bases and J lost 15, with 17 bases in between. Germline loops: CDR1 MNHEY, CDR2 SMNVEV (reference sequence). There are 12 residues in the CDR3. CDR3 residues: CASSLPGERLFF. DNA for the CDR3: TGTGCCAGCAGTCTACCCGGGGAGCGGCTGTTCTTC.

J is TRBJ2-5 and V is TRBV21-1; the DNA was not compared with TRBD1, the D call given in the table. TRBV21-1 is reported as a pseudogene. The CDR3 extends over 15 amino acids. CDR3 nucleotide sequence: TGTGCCAGCAGCGAGAACAGGGGAAGTCGAGAGACCCAGTACTTC. This codes for CASSENRGSRETQYF.

V is TRBV12-5 and J is TRBJ2-3; no clear D. The CDR3 is 9 amino acids. The germline V gene has CDR1 LGHNT and CDR2 FRNRAP. V was clipped by 6 bases and J by 10 bases, with 5 bases between them. The CDR3, as DNA: TGTGCTAGTGGCCCTGCGCAGTATTTT. It codes for CASGPAQYF.

This clone was detected once. The V call is TRBV7-2, the J call TRBJ2-1; D remains ambiguous. V was trimmed by 0 bases and J by 5 bases, leaving 8 bases between them. Germline V lookup: CDR1 SGHTA, CDR2 FQGNSA. The CDR3 consists of 14 residues. Here the CDR3 reads CASSLAITNNEQFF. DNA of the CDR3: TGTGCCAGCAGCTTAGCAATCACAAACAATGAGCAGTTCTTC. Drawing the rest from reference TRBV7-2 and TRBJ2-1, the complete variable domain is GAGVSQSPSNKVTEKGKDVELRCDPISGHTALYWYRQSLGQGLEFLIYFQGNSAPDKSGLPSDRFSAERTGGSVSTLTIQRTQQEDSAVYLCASSLAITNNEQFFGPGTRLTVL.